The rows below give T cell receptor beta chains drawn from one sample of a study of cytomegalovirus exposure and HLA in healthy donors. Data came from immunoSEQ multiplex PCR; TCRdb stores just in-frame clones and leaves some out. This table has 150,000 to 200,000 clones, approximately 79% appearing once. The sequencing sample was made of PBMCs. Every receptor here comes from a woman between 40 and 50 years old in good health and CMV-seronegative. CDR3s leave out the opening cysteine and the closing phenylalanine or tryptophan. The order of the fields is V gene, clone size, J gene, CDR3 protein. For some rows the clone size is stated as once, few or many, or as a class when expanded; others skip it.

TRBV2	NA	TRBJ2-1	ASREISGSYNEQF
TRBV13	NA	TRBJ1-2	ASSETIPGQHYYGYT
TRBV28	NA	TRBJ1-2	ASSFWASPQQGYT
TRBV7-9	NA	TRBJ1-5	SSSLAGRGNQPQH
TRBV5-6	NA	TRBJ1-3	ASSLMGGNWDTIY
TRBV5-1	NA	TRBJ1-5	ASSPTGDPNQPQH
TRBV5-6	few	TRBJ1-4	ASSLSPTNEKLF
TRBV5-1	few	TRBJ2-7	ASSPGTLADEQY
TRBV7-9	NA	TRBJ1-1	SSTSYLAEAF
TRBV9	NA	TRBJ2-3	ASSPSAGAQDTQY
TRBV5-6	NA	TRBJ2-5	ASSPTGGQPYQETQY
TRBV10-2	few	TRBJ1-5	ASSAGLNQPQH
TRBV7-2	few	TRBJ2-1	ASSLWTSHNEQF
TRBV5-1	NA	TRBJ2-3	ASSLASGTTDTQY
TRBV19	NA	TRBJ1-1	ASSRLQYTEAF
TRBV7-2	NA	TRBJ2-1	ASSQGQAVVYNEQF
TRBV4-1	NA	TRBJ1-5	ASSQEGGLDNQPQH
TRBV28	NA	TRBJ2-2	ASTGGLGTGELS
TRBV28	NA	TRBJ2-7	ASSLFTYEQY
TRBV7-8	NA	TRBJ2-7	ASSYTTSGRPYEQY
TRBV30	NA	TRBJ2-7	ACLRRDREAGSYEQY
TRBV5-4	NA	TRBJ1-6	ASSLEDRDNSPLH
TRBV10-3	NA	TRBJ2-7	AISDRQGVYEQY
TRBV13	NA	TRBJ2-7	ASSAQGNGIKY
TRBV2	NA	NA	ASSPGPNPTYEQY
TRBV5-4	NA	TRBJ1-2	ASSQDLVEGWGYT
TRBV7-9	NA	TRBJ2-2	ASSPQAQLNTGELF
TRBV27	NA	TRBJ2-4	ASSPPGLAGQLAKNIQY
TRBV11-2	NA	TRBJ2-2	ASSRGGLNTGELF
TRBV27	NA	TRBJ2-1	ASSVAGYNEQF
TRBV5-6	NA	TRBJ2-1	ASSEQGTFAEQF
TRBV6-6	NA	TRBJ2-7	ASSYSGGSSYEQY
TRBV9	NA	TRBJ2-3	ASSSTSGRADTQY
TRBV10-3	NA	TRBJ1-2	AIRTGGAYGYT
TRBV2	NA	TRBJ2-3	ASQWRDFGTDTQY
TRBV4-1	NA	TRBJ1-2	ASSLTRSGINTNYGYT
TRBV11-2	NA	TRBJ2-1	ASSFGGGLYEQF
TRBV11-3	once	TRBJ1-1	ASSSSGTVNTEAF
TRBV2	NA	TRBJ1-4	ASNDRQGALNEKLF
TRBV6-5	few	TRBJ1-1	ASSPVVRGSEAF
TRBV12-2	NA	TRBJ1-4	ASPIRGRGDATNEKLF
TRBV28	NA	TRBJ1-1	ASLAGPVNTEAF
TRBV28	NA	TRBJ2-7	ASSFGGLPSYEQY
TRBV6-5	NA	TRBJ1-2	ASSLGHQKYGYT
TRBV9	NA	TRBJ2-7	ASSVGVNSYEQY
TRBV16	NA	TRBJ1-2	ASSPTGDYGYT
TRBV7-2	NA	TRBJ2-1	ASSLGRVPNEQF
TRBV5-6	NA	TRBJ2-7	ASSSGQGRNEQY
TRBV5-6	NA	TRBJ2-3	ASSLARGGASTDTQY
TRBV30	once	TRBJ1-6	AGGNSPLH
TRBV6-1	NA	TRBJ1-1	ASSSDRDTEAF
TRBV7-9	NA	TRBJ2-7	ASSLVEGVAPKQY
TRBV7-9	NA	TRBJ1-1	ASSLGRIGPAGTEAF
TRBV6-6	few	TRBJ1-1	ASRPLGNTEAF
TRBV9	NA	TRBJ2-2	ASSVTIREAGELF
TRBV7-9	NA	TRBJ2-7	ASSPRDRAPYEQY
TRBV2	NA	TRBJ2-7	ASSFRAYEQY
TRBV15	NA	TRBJ2-1	ATSSGYNEQF
TRBV10-1	NA	TRBJ2-1	ASSDSRGVYNEQF